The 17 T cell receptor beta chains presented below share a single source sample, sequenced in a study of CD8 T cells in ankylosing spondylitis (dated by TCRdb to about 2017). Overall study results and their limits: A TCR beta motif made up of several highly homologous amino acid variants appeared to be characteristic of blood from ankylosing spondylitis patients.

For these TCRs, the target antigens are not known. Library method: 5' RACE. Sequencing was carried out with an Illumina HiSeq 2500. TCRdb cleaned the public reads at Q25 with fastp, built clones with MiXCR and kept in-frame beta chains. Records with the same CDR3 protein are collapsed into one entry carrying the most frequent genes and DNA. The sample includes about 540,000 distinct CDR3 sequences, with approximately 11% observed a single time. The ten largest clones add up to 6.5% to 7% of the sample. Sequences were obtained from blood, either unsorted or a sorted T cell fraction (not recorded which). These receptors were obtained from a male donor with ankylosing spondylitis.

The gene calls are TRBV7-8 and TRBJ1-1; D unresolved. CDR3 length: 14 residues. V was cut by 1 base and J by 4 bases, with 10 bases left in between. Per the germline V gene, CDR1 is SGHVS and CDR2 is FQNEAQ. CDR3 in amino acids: CASSLGEGVTEAFF. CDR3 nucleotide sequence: TGTGCCAGCAGCTTAGGGGAGGGAGTCACTGAAGCTTTCTTT.

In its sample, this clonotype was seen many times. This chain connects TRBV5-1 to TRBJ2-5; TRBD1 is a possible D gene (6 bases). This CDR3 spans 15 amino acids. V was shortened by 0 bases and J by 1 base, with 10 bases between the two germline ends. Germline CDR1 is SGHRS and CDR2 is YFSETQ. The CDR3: CASSLEDRTQETQYF. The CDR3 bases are TGCGCCAGCAGCTTGGAAGACAGGACCCAAGAGACCCAGTACTTC.

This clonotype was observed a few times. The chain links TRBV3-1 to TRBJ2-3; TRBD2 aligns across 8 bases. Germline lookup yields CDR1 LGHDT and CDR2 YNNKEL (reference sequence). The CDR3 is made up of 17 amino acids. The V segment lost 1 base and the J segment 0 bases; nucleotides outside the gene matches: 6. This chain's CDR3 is CASSQGLAFTSTDTQYF. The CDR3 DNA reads TGTGCCAGCAGCCAAGGACTAGCGTTTACTAGCACAGATACGCAGTATTTT.

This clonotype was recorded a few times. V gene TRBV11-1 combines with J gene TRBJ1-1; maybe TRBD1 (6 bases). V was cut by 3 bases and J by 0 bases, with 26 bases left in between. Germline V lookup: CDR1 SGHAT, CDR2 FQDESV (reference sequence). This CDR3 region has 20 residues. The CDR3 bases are TGTGCCAGCAGCTTTGGATCGGGCGGACAGAGAGGTTCCTTGAACACTGAAGCTTTCTTT. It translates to CASSFGSGGQRGSLNTEAFF.

Written as DNA, the CDR3 is TGTGCCAGCAGTGAATCAGGGAACCGCTACGAGCAGTACTTC. It translates to CASSESGNRYEQYF. This sequence joins TRBV6-1 and TRBJ2-7; TRBD1 is a possible D gene (5 bases). Trimming removed 2 bases from V and 3 bases from J, with 11 bases in between. The CDR3 is 14 residues long. In germline, CDR1 is MNHNS, CDR2 SASEGT.

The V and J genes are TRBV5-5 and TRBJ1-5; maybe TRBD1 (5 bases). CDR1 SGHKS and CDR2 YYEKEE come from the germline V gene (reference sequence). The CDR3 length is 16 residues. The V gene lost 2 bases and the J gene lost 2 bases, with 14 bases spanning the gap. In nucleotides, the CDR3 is TGTGCCAGCAGCTTAAATCCACAGGCTGGCAATCAGCCCCAGCATTTT. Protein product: CASSLNPQAGNQPQHF.

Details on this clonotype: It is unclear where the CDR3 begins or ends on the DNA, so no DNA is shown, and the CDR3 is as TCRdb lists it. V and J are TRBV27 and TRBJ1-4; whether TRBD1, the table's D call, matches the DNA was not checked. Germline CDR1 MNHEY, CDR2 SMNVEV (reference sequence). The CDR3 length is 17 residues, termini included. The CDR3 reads CASSSMRFPSSVKNCFF.

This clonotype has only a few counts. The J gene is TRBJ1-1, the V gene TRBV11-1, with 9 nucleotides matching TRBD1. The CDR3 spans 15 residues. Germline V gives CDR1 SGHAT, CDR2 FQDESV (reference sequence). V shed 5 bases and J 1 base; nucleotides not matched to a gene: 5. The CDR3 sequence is CASSLMGQGNTEAFF. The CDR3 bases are TGTGCCAGCAGCCTAATGGGACAGGGGAACACTGAAGCTTTCTTT.

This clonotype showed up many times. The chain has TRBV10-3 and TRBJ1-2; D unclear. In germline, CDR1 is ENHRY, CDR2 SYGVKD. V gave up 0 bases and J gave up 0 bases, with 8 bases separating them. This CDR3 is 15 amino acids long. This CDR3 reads CAISESRESNYGYTF. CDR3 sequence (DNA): TGTGCCATCAGTGAGTCGAGAGAGTCTAACTATGGCTACACCTTC.

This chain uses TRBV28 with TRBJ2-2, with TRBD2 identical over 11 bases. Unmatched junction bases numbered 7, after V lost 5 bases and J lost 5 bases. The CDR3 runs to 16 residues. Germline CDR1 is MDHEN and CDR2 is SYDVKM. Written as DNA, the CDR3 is TGTGCCAGCAGTCTCCCTAGCGGGAGGATTACCGGGGAGCTGTTTTTT. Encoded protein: CASSLPSGRITGELFF.

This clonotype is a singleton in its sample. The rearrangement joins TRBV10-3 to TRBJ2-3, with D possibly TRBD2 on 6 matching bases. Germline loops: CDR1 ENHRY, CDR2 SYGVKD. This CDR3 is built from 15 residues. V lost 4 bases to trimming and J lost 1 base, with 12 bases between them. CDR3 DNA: TGTGCCATCAGTGTTGGCAGGAGGGGCACAGATACGCAGTATTTT. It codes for CAISVGRRGTDTQYF.

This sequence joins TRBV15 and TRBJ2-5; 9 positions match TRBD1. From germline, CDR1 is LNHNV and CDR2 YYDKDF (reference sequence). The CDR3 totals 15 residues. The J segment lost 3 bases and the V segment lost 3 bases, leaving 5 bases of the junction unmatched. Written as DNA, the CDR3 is TGTGCCACCAGCAGGGGGACAGGGTATGAAGAGACCCAGTACTTC. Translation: CATSRGTGYEETQYF.

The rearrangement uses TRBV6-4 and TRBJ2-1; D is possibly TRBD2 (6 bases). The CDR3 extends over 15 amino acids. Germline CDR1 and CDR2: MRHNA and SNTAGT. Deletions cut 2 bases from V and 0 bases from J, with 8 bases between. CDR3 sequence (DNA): TGTGCCAGCAGTGACGGGGGGAGCTCCTACAATGAGCAGTTCTTC. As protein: CASSDGGSSYNEQFF.

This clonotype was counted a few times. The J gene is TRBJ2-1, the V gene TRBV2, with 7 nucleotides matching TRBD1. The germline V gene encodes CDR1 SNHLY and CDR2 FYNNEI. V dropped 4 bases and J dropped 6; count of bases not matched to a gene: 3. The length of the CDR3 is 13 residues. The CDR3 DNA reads TGTGCCAGCAGTGGACAGGGCGTCAATGAGCAGTTCTTC. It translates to CASSGQGVNEQFF. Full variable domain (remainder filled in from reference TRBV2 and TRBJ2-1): EPEVTQTPSHQVTQMGQEVILRCVPISNHLYFYWYRQILGQKVEFLVSFYNNEISEKSEIFDDQFSVERPDGSNFTLKIRSTKLEDSAMYFCASSGQGVNEQFFGPGTRLTVL.

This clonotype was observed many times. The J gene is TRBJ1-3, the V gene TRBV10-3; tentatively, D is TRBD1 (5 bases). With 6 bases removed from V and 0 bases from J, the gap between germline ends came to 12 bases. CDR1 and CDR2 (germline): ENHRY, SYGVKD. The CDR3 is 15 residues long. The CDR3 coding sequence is TGTGCCATCAGGATGGGACGGGACTCTGGAAACACCATATATTTT. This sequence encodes CAIRMGRDSGNTIYF.

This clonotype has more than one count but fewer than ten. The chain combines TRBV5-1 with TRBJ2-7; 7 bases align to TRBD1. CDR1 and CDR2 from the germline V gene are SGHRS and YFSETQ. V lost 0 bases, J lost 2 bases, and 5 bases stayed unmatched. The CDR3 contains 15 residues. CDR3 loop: CASSLAATGTYEQYF. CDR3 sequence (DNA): TGCGCCAGCAGCTTGGCCGCGACAGGGACCTACGAGCAGTACTTC.

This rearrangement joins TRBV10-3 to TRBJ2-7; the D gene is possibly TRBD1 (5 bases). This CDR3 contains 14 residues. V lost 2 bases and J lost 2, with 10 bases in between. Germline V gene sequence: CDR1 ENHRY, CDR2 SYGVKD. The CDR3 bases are TGTGCCATCAGTGAGGGGCGACAGCCCTACGAGCAGTACGTC. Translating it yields CAISEGRQPYEQYV.